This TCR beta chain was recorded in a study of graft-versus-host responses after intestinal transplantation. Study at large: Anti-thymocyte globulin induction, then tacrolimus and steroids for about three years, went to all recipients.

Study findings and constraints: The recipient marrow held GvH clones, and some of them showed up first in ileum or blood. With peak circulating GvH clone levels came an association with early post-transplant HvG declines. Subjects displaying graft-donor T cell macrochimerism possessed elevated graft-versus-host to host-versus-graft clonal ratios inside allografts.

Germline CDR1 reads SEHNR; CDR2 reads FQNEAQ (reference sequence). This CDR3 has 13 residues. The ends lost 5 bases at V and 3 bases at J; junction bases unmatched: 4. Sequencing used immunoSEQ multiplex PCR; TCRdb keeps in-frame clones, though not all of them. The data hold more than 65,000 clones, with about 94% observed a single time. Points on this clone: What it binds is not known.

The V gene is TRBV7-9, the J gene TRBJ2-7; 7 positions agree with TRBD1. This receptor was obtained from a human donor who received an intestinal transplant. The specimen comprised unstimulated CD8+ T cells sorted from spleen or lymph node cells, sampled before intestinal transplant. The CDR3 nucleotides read TGTGCCAGCAGCCTGGGGACAGTCTACGAGCAGTACTTC. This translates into CASSLGTVYEQYF.